Detailed here is one TCR beta chain. The V segment lost 6 bases and the J segment 1 base; nucleotides outside the gene matches: 3. This CDR3 has 15 residues. Germline loops: CDR1 WSHSY, CDR2 SAAADI. The sample belongs to a study of blood T cell repertoires in COVID-19. In the original analysis: Reference gene primer amplification gave nucleated cell count estimates. Repertoires were generated with immunoSEQ multiplex PCR, while TCRdb's copy carries only in-frame clones and drops some. V and J calls and clone size are as listed in that table; D and trimming were resolved from the DNA. The sample comprises about 330,000 clones, 85% of which are singletons, and 7.2% rests with the top ten.

V and J are TRBV10-2 and TRBJ2-3; TRBD2 agrees at 11 bases. The sequenced sample was peripheral blood. This TCR was recovered from a human donor in a cohort sampled during active COVID-19. Written as DNA, the CDR3 is TGCGCCAGCAGAATAGCGGGGGGGGGCACAGATACGCAGTATTTT. It specifies CASRIAGGGTDTQYF.